The rows below give T cell receptor beta chains drawn from one sample of a study of blood T cell repertoires in COVID-19. Sequenced by immunoSEQ multiplex PCR; TCRdb stores in-frame clones only, minus some. The table lists 200,000 to 300,000 clones, approximately 86% of them singletons. Sequenced input: peripheral blood. The origin of the receptors is a man aged 30-40 years with active or convalescent COVID-19. CDR3s include the opening cysteine and the closing phenylalanine or tryptophan. The order of the fields is D gene, J gene, clone size, V gene, CDR3 protein, CDR3 DNA. The D gene is left open where the match is weak. A row's size may be missing; if present it is once, few, many or a size class.

. | TRBJ1-1 | . | TRBV3-1/TRBV3-2 | CASSQERENTEAFF | TGTGCCAGCAGCCAAGAGAGGGAGAACACTGAAGCTTTCTTT
TRBD1 | TRBJ1-1 | . | TRBV9 | CASSAWDREEAFF | TGTGCCAGCAGCGCATGGGACAGGGAGGAAGCTTTCTTT
. | TRBJ2-7 | . | TRBV6-1 | CASSEGPTRDHEQYF | TGTGCCAGCAGTGAAGGTCCGACTAGAGACCACGAGCAGTACTTC
. | TRBJ2-7 | . | TRBV18 | CASSPRAGSHSYEQYF | TGTGCCAGCTCACCAAGGGCAGGGTCCCACTCCTACGAGCAGTACTTC
. | TRBJ1-2 | . | TRBV9 | CASSVGGPNYGYTF | TGTGCCAGCAGCGTAGGGGGCCCTAACTATGGCTACACCTTC
TRBD2 | TRBJ2-7 | . | TRBV7-9 | CASSLTLMTSGGVYEQYF | TGTGCCAGCAGCTTAACCCTGATGACTAGCGGGGGTGTCTACGAGCAGTACTTC
. | TRBJ1-5 | . | TRBV5-4 | CASSVDPGGNQPQHF | TGTGCCAGCAGTGTCGACCCGGGGGGCAATCAGCCCCAGCATTTT
. | TRBJ1-5 | . | TRBV28 | CASSSTAGIGQPQHF | TGTGCCAGCAGTTCCACGGCGGGGATTGGTCAGCCCCAGCATTTT
. | TRBJ2-7 | . | TRBV10-3 | CAIGDSYEQYF | TGTGCCATCGGTGACAGCTACGAGCAGTACTTC
. | TRBJ1-4 | . | TRBV5-1 | CASSSLSNRRNEKLFF | TGCGCCAGCAGCTCATTATCGAACAGGAGAAATGAAAAACTGTTTTTT
TRBD1 | TRBJ1-1 | . | TRBV9 | CASSSGQGNANTEAFF | TGTGCCAGCAGCTCGGGACAGGGGAACGCGAACACTGAAGCTTTCTTT
. | TRBJ1-5 | . | TRBV4-3 | CASSQGQFRQPQHF | TGCGCCAGCAGCCAAGGACAGTTCCGGCAGCCCCAGCATTTT
TRBD1 | TRBJ1-2 | few | TRBV3-1/TRBV3-2 | CASSRTGEDYGYTF | TGTGCCAGCAGCCGAACAGGGGAGGACTATGGCTACACCTTC
. | TRBJ1-1 | . | TRBV12-3/TRBV12-4 | CASSQGSSTEAFF | TGTGCCAGCAGTCAGGGGTCGTCCACTGAAGCTTTCTTT
. | TRBJ2-7 | . | TRBV7-2 | CASSLGAGAASEQYF | TGTGCCAGCAGCTTAGGGGCAGGGGCGGCCTCCGAGCAGTACTTC
TRBD1 | TRBJ1-4 | . | TRBV19 | CASRDRTGAEKLFF | TGTGCCAGTAGAGATCGGACAGGGGCTGAAAAACTGTTTTTT
TRBD1 | TRBJ1-6 | . | TRBV25-1 | CASSDKTGMNSPLHF | TGTGCCAGCAGTGATAAGACAGGGATGAATTCACCCCTCCACTTT
TRBD1 | TRBJ1-5 | . | TRBV6-5 | CASSPGTGGGQPQHF | TGTGCCAGCAGCCCCGGGACAGGGGGCGGTCAGCCCCAGCATTTT
TRBD2 | TRBJ2-1 | . | TRBV29-1 | CSVEGYIAGESYNEQFF | TGCAGCGTTGAAGGATACATAGCGGGGGAGTCCTACAATGAGCAGTTCTTC
. | TRBJ1-3 | few | TRBV4-1 | CASSQFSFSYARDRNTIYF | TGCGCCAGCAGCCAATTCTCATTCTCTTATGCCAGGGATCGAAACACCATATATTTT
TRBD1 | TRBJ1-2 | . | TRBV10-3 | CAIGQGEGYTF | TGTGCCATCGGACAGGGGGAAGGCTACACCTTC
TRBD2 | TRBJ2-7 | . | TRBV5-1 | CASSLASGGYEQYF | TGCGCCAGCAGCTTGGCTAGCGGGGGTTACGAGCAGTACTTC
TRBD1 | TRBJ1-1 | . | TRBV6-5 | CASSPGQGTEAFF | TGTGCCAGTAGTCCAGGACAGGGGACTGAAGCTTTCTTT
. | TRBJ2-7 | . | TRBV2 | CASTRTYEQYF | TGTGCCAGCACGCGCACCTACGAGCAGTACTTC
. | TRBJ1-2 | few | TRBV7-9 | CASSLGAEGYGYTF | TGTGCCAGCAGCTTAGGGGCGGAGGGCTATGGCTACACCTTC
. | TRBJ2-3 | . | TRBV13 | CASSSQGNTDTQYF | TGTGCCAGCAGCTCGCAGGGGAATACAGATACGCAGTATTTT
TRBD1 | TRBJ1-2 | . | TRBV3-1/TRBV3-2 | CASSQQTGRHYGYTF | TGTGCCAGCAGCCAACAGACAGGGAGGCACTATGGCTACACCTTC
. | TRBJ2-3 | . | TRBV5-6 | CASSPAPGDTQYF | TGTGCCAGCAGCCCGGCGCCAGGGGATACGCAGTATTTT
TRBD1 | TRBJ2-1 | once | TRBV11-2 | CASSPPPTGVNEQFF | TGTGCCAGCAGCCCCCCTCCGACAGGGGTCAATGAGCAGTTCTTC
. | TRBJ2-5 | . | TRBV7-9 | CASSETGTIQETQYF | TGTGCCAGCAGTGAAACCGGGACAATCCAAGAGACCCAGTACTTC
. | TRBJ1-1 | . | TRBV20-1 | CSAEVDRRAFF | TGCAGTGCTGAAGTCGACAGGAGAGCTTTCTTT
. | TRBJ2-7 | . | TRBV7-2 | CASSLLSRGAYYEQYF | TGTGCCAGCAGCCTACTTTCTCGCGGGGCATACTACGAGCAGTACTTC
. | TRBJ1-5 | . | TRBV2 | CASSEAAGDQPQHF | TGTGCCAGCAGTGAAGCGGCAGGGGATCAGCCCCAGCATTTT
. | TRBJ2-1 | once | TRBV13 | CASSPRLAEQFF | TGTGCCAGCAGCCCACGGCTAGCGGAGCAGTTCTTC
TRBD2 | TRBJ2-4 | . | TRBV5-1 | CASSSRTGGGNIQYF | TGCGCCAGCAGCTCCCGTACCGGGGGGGGAAACATTCAGTACTTC
. | TRBJ1-1 | . | TRBV3-1/TRBV3-2 | CASSQDRSGANTEAFF | TGTGCCAGCAGCCAAGATAGGTCAGGGGCAAACACTGAAGCTTTCTTT
. | TRBJ2-1 | . | TRBV6-5 | CASSYRGSSYNEQFF | TGTGCCAGCAGTTACAGGGGGAGCTCCTACAATGAGCAGTTCTTC
. | TRBJ1-1 | . | TRBV14 | CASSERRDRGFEAFF | TGTGCCAGCAGTGAAAGACGAGACCGCGGATTTGAAGCTTTCTTT
. | TRBJ2-7 | . | TRBV5-1 | CASSLAGVDEQYF | TGCGCCAGCAGCTTAGCAGGGGTCGACGAGCAGTACTTC
TRBD1 | TRBJ2-3 | . | TRBV5-1 | CASSRDSPSTDTQYF | TGCGCCAGCAGCCGGGACAGCCCTAGCACAGATACGCAGTATTTT
. | TRBJ2-1 | . | TRBV18 | CASSELDNNEQFF | TGTGCCAGCTCAGAACTAGACAACAATGAGCAGTTCTTC